The 26 T cell receptor beta chains presented below share a single source sample, sequenced in a study of T cell responses to AZD1222 COVID-19 vaccine. Only in-frame clones appear in the TCRdb table, and some are missing; sequencing was by immunoSEQ multiplex PCR. The table shows tens of thousands of clones, with 90% occurring only once. This sample comprised peripheral blood, obtained 28 days after the second AZD1222 dose. The receptors were gathered from an adult who received the AZD1222 COVID-19 vaccine.

The chain links TRBV30 to TRBJ1-6, with 7 bases fitting TRBD1. V shed 3 bases and J 5 bases; nucleotides not matched to a gene: 4. CDR3 size: 14 residues. CDR1 GTSNPN and CDR2 SVGIG come from the germline V gene (reference sequence). The CDR3: CAWSHGQDNSPLHF. CDR3 DNA: TGTGCCTGGAGCCACGGACAGGATAATTCACCCCTCCACTTT.

V is TRBV14 and J is TRBJ2-1; 10 positions match TRBD2. CDR3 length equals 14 residues. Germline V gene data show CDR1 as SGHDN and CDR2 as FVKESK. V was clipped by 6 bases and J by 9 bases; unmatched bases: 8. CDR3 sequence (DNA): TGTGCCAGCAGTCCGCCGGGACTAGCGATTGAGCAGTTCTTC. This translates into CASSPPGLAIEQFF.

The CDR3 DNA is TGTGCCACCAGCAGACAGGGGAGCTCCTATAATTCACCCCTCCACTTT. Protein sequence: CATSRQGSSYNSPLHF. V is TRBV15 and J is TRBJ1-6; a weak D match, TRBD1 (6 bases). The CDR3 sequence is 16 residues long. Germline assignment: CDR1 LNHNV and CDR2 YYDKDF (reference sequence). V lost 2 bases and J lost 0, with 8 bases in between.

The chain combines TRBV29-1 with TRBJ1-1, with D tentatively TRBD1 (6 bases). V was clipped by 4 bases and J by 4 bases, with 13 bases between them. Germline V gene sequence: CDR1 SQVTM, CDR2 ANQGSEA. CDR3 length equals 13 residues. The CDR3 DNA reads as TGCAGCGTTGTTAAAACAGGGAGCACTGAAGCTTTCTTT. Its protein product is CSVVKTGSTEAFF.

This chain joins TRBV7-9 and TRBJ1-2; D is possibly TRBD1 (5 bases). This CDR3 is built from 16 residues. Germline CDR1 SEHNR, CDR2 FQNEAQ (reference sequence). V shed 4 bases and J shed 1 base, with 16 bases lying between them. Here the CDR3 DNA reads TGTGCCAGCAGCTCCCTTGGGGCAGTTGTTAACTATGGCTACACCTTC. Protein product: CASSSLGAVVNYGYTF.

V gene TRBV6-1 combines with J gene TRBJ1-2; D is undetermined. CDR3 length: 13 residues. Trimming stripped 3 bases from V and 2 bases from J, with 7 bases between. Per germline, CDR1 MNHNS and CDR2 SASEGT. In nucleotides, the CDR3 is TGTGCCAGCAGTGAGCGGCCAAACTATGGCTACACCTTC. Translation: CASSERPNYGYTF.

The chain recombines TRBV6-6 with TRBJ2-7, with no clear D. Trimming took off 0 bases at V and 7 bases at J, with 4 bases between the two ends. This CDR3 contains 11 residues. The germline V gene encodes CDR1 MNHNY and CDR2 SVGAGI (reference sequence). The CDR3 reads CASSYSGEQYF. CDR3 in DNA: TGTGCCAGCAGTTACTCGGGGGAGCAGTACTTC.

The chain carries TRBV6-2 or TRBV6-3 and TRBJ2-7; TRBD2 matches at 8 bases. The CDR3 sequence is 14 residues long. Germline-derived CDR1 and CDR2 are MNHEY and SVGEGT. Losses at the gene ends were 0 bases for V and 3 bases for J; bases not matched to a gene: 1. This CDR3 is CASSYSGTSYEQYF. The CDR3 DNA reads TGTGCCAGCAGTTACTCCGGGACTAGCTACGAGCAGTACTTC.

J is TRBJ1-4 and V is TRBV4-3; 7 bases map to TRBD1. After removal of 2 bases from V and 10 bases from J, the junction contained 7 bases not matched to a gene. Germline CDR1 is LGHNA and CDR2 is YSLEER. This CDR3 region has 14 residues. CDR3 DNA: TGCGCCAGCAGCCAAACGAACAGGGGAGGAAAACTGTTTTTT. Translated: CASSQTNRGGKLFF.

The V and J genes are TRBV9 and TRBJ2-7; 8 bases are a match to TRBD1. Germline CDR1 reads SGDLS; CDR2 reads YYNGEE. The CDR3 covers 15 residues. J gave up 1 base and V 3 bases, and 6 bases lay outside the gene matches. This CDR3 reads CASSDGTGPSYEQYF. The CDR3, as DNA: TGTGCCAGCAGCGACGGGACAGGCCCTTCCTACGAGCAGTACTTC.

V and J are TRBV30 and TRBJ2-2; D might be TRBD1 (5 bases). The CDR3 is 16 amino acids. Germline CDR1 GTSNPN, CDR2 SVGIG (reference sequence). The V end lost 2 bases, the J end lost 4 bases, and 17 bases lay between the germline ends. The CDR3 nucleotides read TGTGCCTGGAGTATTCAGGGATTCGGGCGCACCGGGGAGCTGTTTTTT. Residues: CAWSIQGFGRTGELFF.

V is TRBV19 and J is TRBJ1-2; 9 bases are a match to TRBD1. CDR1 is LNHDA, CDR2 SQIVND, per germline (reference sequence). This CDR3 is built from 14 residues. Trimming at V came to 6 bases and at J to 4 bases, leaving 6 bases not matched to a gene. The CDR3 bases are TGTGCCAGTAGCGGACAGGGGTATGGCTATGGCTACACCTTC. Protein product: CASSGQGYGYGYTF.

The chain couples TRBV7-9 to TRBJ1-4; D may be TRBD1 (6 bases). Trimming took off 1 base at V and 2 bases at J, with 11 bases between the two ends. Germline V CDR1 and CDR2: SEHNR, FQNEAQ (reference sequence). The CDR3 covers 16 residues. The CDR3 protein is CASSLGSRGTNEKLFF. CDR3 nucleotides: TGTGCCAGCAGCTTAGGATCGAGGGGGACTAATGAAAAACTGTTTTTT.

This clone was recorded once. V and J are TRBV7-2 and TRBJ2-2, with D hard to call. The CDR3 totals 13 residues. Trimming shortened V by 8 bases and J by 0 bases, and 7 bases separated the two germline ends. The germline gives CDR1 SGHTA, CDR2 FQGNSA. In DNA, the CDR3 is TGTGCCAGCCCAATACCGAACACCGGGGAGCTGTTTTTT. As protein: CASPIPNTGELFF.

J is TRBJ1-5 and V is TRBV6-4, with a possible D match to TRBD1 (6 bases). The germline V and J ends were trimmed by 8 bases and 4 bases, with 12 bases remaining between them. Germline V gene data show CDR1 as MRHNA and CDR2 as SNTAGT. The length of the CDR3 is 13 residues. The CDR3 DNA is TGTGCCAGCCCCAGGGGATGTAATCAGCCCCAGCATTTT. Its protein is CASPRGCNQPQHF.

This chain uses TRBV6-5 with TRBJ2-2; 8 bases are a match to TRBD1. This CDR3 contains 14 residues. Germline assignment: CDR1 MNHEY and CDR2 SVGAGI. Trimming cost V 8 bases and J 8 bases; bases outside gene matches: 10. CDR3 DNA: TGTGCCAGCGCACAGGACAGGGTCGTTGGGGAGCTGTTTTTT. It yields the protein CASAQDRVVGELFF.

This clone has just a few counts. The J gene is TRBJ1-3, the V gene TRBV12-3 or TRBV12-4; D remains ambiguous. The length of the CDR3 is 11 residues. V lost 8 bases and J lost 6, with 8 bases in between. In DNA, the CDR3 is TGTGCCAGCGCGCACCCAAACACCATATATTTT. This codes for CASAHPNTIYF.

The chain combines TRBV7-2 with TRBJ1-1; D is ambiguous. The CDR3 sequence is 15 residues long. Germline-derived CDR1 and CDR2 are SGHTA and FQGNSA. Trimming left V 5 bases short and J 1 base short, with 14 bases between. Here the CDR3 reads CASSPPMARNTEAFF. The CDR3 region has the DNA TGTGCCAGCAGCCCACCTATGGCCCGGAACACTGAAGCTTTCTTT.

This sequence joins TRBV11-2 and TRBJ2-1; D is uncertain. Germline V lookup: CDR1 SGHAT, CDR2 FQNNGV. The germline V and J ends were trimmed by 1 base and 7 bases, with 8 bases remaining between them. This CDR3 has 13 residues. The CDR3 spells CASSLVAGNEQFF. CDR3 DNA sequence: TGTGCCAGCAGCTTAGTAGCAGGAAATGAGCAGTTCTTC.

V and J are TRBV13 and TRBJ1-2; TRBD1 might be the D (5 bases). CDR1 and CDR2 from the germline V gene are PRHDT and FYEKMQ (reference sequence). The CDR3 consists of 16 residues. V lost 4 bases, J lost 4 bases, and 19 bases lay in between. The CDR3 reads CASSYRGTLRRYGYTF. The CDR3 DNA is TGTGCCAGCAGCTACCGGGGGACCCTCCGGCGCTATGGCTACACCTTC.

The chain is built from TRBV7-2 and TRBJ1-1, with 11 bases identical to TRBD1. V was clipped by 2 bases and J by 0 bases; unmatched bases: 8. The CDR3 sequence is 18 residues long. The germline V gene has CDR1 SGHTA and CDR2 FQGNSA. The CDR3 coding sequence is TGTGCCAGCAGCTTACGGACAGGGGGCGCGGTAATGAACACTGAAGCTTTCTTT. The encoded protein is CASSLRTGGAVMNTEAFF.

The J gene is TRBJ1-2, the V gene TRBV12-3 or TRBV12-4; unclear D gene. The germline V and J ends were trimmed by 6 bases and 7 bases, with 12 bases remaining between them. The CDR3 has 12 residues. CDR3 region: CASSRTAGGYTF. DNA of the CDR3: TGTGCCAGCAGCCGGACCGCAGGTGGCTACACCTTC.

The chain employs TRBV10-3 and TRBJ1-2; D unclear. The CDR3 is 14 residues long. V was cut by 3 bases and J by 10 bases, with 18 bases left in between. Germline CDR1 reads ENHRY; CDR2 reads SYGVKD. This CDR3 reads CAISEDTVSGDYTF. The CDR3 nucleotides are TGTGCCATCAGTGAAGACACCGTGAGTGGTGACTACACCTTC.

The CDR3 bases are TGTGCCAGCAGCTTGGGGCTTAGTAGCAATCAGCCCCAGCATTTT. Its protein product is CASSLGLSSNQPQHF. This sequence joins TRBV5-6 and TRBJ1-5; D ambiguous. Looked up from germline, CDR1 is SGHDT and CDR2 is YYEEEE. This CDR3 has 15 residues. Trimming cost V 0 bases and J 0 bases, with 7 bases left between them.

The V call is TRBV4-2, the J call TRBJ1-5; 8 positions agree with TRBD1. Losses at the gene ends were 4 bases for V and 4 bases for J; bases not matched to a gene: 3. The CDR3 spans 14 residues. The germline gives CDR1 LGHNA, CDR2 YNFKEQ. This chain's CDR3 is CASSLGQGNQPQHF. The CDR3 DNA reads TGTGCCAGCAGCCTCGGACAGGGTAATCAGCCCCAGCATTTT.

V gene TRBV5-4 combines with J gene TRBJ2-5, with TRBD2 matching 12 bases. The CDR3 is 15 residues long. V dropped 6 bases and J dropped 4; count of bases not matched to a gene: 7. Germline loops: CDR1 SGHNT, CDR2 YYREEE (reference sequence). The CDR3 DNA reads as TGTGCCAGCACCAGGACTAGCGGGGATGGAGAGACCCAGTACTTC. Translating it yields CASTRTSGDGETQYF.